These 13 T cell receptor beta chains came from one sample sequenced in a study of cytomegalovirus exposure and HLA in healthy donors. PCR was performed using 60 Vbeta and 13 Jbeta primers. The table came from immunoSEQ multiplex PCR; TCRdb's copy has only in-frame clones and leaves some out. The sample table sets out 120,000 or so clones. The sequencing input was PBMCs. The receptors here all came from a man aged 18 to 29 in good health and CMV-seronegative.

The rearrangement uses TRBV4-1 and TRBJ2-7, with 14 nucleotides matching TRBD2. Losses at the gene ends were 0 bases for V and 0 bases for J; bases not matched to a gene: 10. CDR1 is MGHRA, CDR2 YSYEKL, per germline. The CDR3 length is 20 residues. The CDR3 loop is CASSQDRSGTSGRGSYEQYF. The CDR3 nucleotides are TGCGCCAGCAGCCAAGATAGAAGCGGGACTAGCGGGAGAGGCTCCTACGAGCAGTACTTC.

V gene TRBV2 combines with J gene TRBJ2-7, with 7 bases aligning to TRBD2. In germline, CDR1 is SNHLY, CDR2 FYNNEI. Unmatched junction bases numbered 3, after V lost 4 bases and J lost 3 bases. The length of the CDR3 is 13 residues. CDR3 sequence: CASSGEGSYEQYF. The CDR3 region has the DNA TGTGCCAGCAGTGGGGAGGGCAGCTACGAGCAGTACTTC.

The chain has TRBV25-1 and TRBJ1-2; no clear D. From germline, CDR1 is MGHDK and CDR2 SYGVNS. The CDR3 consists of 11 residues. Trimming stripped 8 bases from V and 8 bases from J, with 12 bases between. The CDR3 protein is CASGGGYGYTF. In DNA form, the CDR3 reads TGTGCCAGCGGAGGAGGTTACGGCTACACCTTC.

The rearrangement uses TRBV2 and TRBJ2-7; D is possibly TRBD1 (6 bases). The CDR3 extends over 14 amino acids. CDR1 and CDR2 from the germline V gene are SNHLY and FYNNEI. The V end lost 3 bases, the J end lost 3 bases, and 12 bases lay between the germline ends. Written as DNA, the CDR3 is TGTGCCAGCAGTGAGGGCAGGGGCTTCTACGAGCAGTACTTC. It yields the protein CASSEGRGFYEQYF. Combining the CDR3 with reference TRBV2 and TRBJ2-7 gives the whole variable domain EPEVTQTPSHQVTQMGQEVILRCVPISNHLYFYWYRQILGQKVEFLVSFYNNEISEKSEIFDDQFSVERPDGSNFTLKIRSTKLEDSAMYFCASSEGRGFYEQYFGPGTRLTVT.

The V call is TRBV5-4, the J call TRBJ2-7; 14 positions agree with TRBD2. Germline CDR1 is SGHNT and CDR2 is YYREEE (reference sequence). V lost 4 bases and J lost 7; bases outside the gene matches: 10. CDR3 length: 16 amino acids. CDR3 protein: CASSTPGLAGAPEQYF. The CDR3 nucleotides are TGTGCCAGCAGCACTCCGGGACTAGCGGGAGCTCCGGAGCAGTACTTC.

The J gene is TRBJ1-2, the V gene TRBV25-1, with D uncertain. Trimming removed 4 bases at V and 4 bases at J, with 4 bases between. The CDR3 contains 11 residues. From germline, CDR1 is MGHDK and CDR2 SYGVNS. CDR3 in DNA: TGTGCCAGCAGTGGCGGCTATGGCTACACCTTC. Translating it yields CASSGGYGYTF.

The CDR3 region is CASFPGLADQETQYF. Here the CDR3 DNA reads TGTGCCAGCTTCCCGGGACTAGCGGACCAAGAGACCCAGTACTTC. This sequence joins TRBV25-1 and TRBJ2-5; 11 bases map to TRBD2. Trimming removed 8 bases from V and 0 bases from J; junction bases left unmatched: 5. The length of the CDR3 is 15 residues. Germline CDR1 is MGHDK and CDR2 is SYGVNS.

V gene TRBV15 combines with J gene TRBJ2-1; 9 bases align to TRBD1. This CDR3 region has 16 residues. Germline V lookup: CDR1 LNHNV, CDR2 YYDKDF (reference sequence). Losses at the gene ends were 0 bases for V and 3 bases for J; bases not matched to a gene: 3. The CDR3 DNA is TGTGCCACCAGCAGAGACGGACAGGGGAACTACAATGAGCAGTTCTTC. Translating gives CATSRDGQGNYNEQFF.

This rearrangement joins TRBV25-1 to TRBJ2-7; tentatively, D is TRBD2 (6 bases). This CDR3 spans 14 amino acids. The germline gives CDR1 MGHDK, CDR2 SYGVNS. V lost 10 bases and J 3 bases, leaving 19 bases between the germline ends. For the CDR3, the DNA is TGTGCCACCTCCACTCCGGGACTTTACTACGAGCAGTACTTC. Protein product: CATSTPGLYYEQYF.

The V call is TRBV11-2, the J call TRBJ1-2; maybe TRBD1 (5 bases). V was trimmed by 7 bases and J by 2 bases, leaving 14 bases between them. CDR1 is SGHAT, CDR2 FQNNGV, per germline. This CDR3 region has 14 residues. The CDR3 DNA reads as TGTGCCAGCAAAAAGAAGGGGATCAACTATGGCTACACCTTC. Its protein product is CASKKKGINYGYTF.

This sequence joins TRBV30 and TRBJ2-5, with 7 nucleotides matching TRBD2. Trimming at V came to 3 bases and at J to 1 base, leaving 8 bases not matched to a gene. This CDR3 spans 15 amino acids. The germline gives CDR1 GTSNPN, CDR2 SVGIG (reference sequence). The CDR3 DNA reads TGTGCCTGGAGGAAAGGGACTACCTTCCAAGAGACCCAGTACTTC. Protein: CAWRKGTTFQETQYF. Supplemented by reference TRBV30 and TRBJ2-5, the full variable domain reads SQTIHQWPATLVQPVGSPLSLECTVEGTSNPNLYWYRQAAGRGLQLLFYSVGIGQISSEVPQNLSASRPQDRQFILSSKKLLLSDSGFYLCAWRKGTTFQETQYFGPGTRLLVL.

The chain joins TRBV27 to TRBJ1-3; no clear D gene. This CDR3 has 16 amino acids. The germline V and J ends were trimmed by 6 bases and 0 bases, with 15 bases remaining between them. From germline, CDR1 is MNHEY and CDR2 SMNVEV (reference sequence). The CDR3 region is CASSTSGVNSGNTIYF. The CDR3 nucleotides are TGTGCCAGCAGCACGTCGGGAGTCAACTCTGGAAACACCATATATTTT.

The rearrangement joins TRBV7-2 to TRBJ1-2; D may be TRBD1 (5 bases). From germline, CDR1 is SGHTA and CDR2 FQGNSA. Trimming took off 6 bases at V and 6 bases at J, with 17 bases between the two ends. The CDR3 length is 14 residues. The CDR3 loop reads CASSLIGGRDGYTF. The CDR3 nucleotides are TGTGCCAGCAGTCTCATCGGGGGTAGAGATGGCTACACCTTC.